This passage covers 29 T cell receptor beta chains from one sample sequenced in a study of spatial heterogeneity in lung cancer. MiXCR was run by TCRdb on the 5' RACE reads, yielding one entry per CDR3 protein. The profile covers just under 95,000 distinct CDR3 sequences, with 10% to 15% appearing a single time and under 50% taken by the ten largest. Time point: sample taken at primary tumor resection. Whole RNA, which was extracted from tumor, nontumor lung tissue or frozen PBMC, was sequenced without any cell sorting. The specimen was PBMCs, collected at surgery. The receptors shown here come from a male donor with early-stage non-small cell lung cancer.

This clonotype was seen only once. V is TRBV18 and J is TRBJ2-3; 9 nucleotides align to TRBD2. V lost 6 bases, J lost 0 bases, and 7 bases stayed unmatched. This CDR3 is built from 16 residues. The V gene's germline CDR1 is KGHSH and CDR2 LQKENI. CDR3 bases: TGTGCCAGCTCGCTTTTAGCGGGGGAAAGCACAGATACGCAGTATTTT. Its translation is CASSLLAGESTDTQYF.

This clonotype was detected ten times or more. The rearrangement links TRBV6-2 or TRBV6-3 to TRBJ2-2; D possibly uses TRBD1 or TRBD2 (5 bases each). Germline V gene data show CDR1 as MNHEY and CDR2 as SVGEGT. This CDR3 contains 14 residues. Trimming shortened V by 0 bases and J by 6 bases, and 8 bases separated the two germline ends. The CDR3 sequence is CASSYSGAPGELFF. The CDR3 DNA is TGTGCCAGCAGTTACTCCGGGGCCCCCGGGGAGCTGTTTTTT.

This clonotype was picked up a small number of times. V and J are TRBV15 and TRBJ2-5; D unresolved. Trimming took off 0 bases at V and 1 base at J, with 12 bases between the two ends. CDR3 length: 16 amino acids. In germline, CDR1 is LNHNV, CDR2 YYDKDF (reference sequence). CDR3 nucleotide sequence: TGTGCCACCAGCAGAGACCCCAGCCCCCCCCAAGAGACCCAGTACTTC. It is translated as CATSRDPSPPQETQYF.

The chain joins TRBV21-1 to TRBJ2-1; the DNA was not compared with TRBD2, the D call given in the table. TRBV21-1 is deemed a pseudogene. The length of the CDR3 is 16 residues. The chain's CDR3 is CASSRFRGRNYNEQFF. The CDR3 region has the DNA TGTGCCAGCAGCAGGTTTAGGGGGAGGAACTACAATGAGCAGTTCTTC.

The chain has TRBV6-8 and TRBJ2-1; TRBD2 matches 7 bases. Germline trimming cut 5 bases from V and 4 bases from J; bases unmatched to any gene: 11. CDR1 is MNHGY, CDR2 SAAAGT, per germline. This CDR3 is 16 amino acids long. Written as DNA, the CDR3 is TGTGCCAGCAGTACCCCAAGATCGGGGGGATACAATGAGCAGTTCTTC. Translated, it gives CASSTPRSGGYNEQFF.

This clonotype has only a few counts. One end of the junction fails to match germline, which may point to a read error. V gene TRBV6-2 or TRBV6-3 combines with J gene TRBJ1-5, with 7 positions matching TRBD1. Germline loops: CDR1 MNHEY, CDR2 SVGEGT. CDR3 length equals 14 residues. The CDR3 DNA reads TGTGTCAGCAAGAAGGGGGCGGCAAATCAGCCCCAGCATTTT. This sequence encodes CVSKKGAANQPQHF.

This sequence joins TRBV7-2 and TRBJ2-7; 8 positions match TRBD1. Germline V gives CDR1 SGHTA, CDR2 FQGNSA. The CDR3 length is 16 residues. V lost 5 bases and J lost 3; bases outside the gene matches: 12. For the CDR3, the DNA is TGTGCCAGCAGCGCACCGGCTCGACAGGGGTTCTACGAGCAGTACTTC. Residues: CASSAPARQGFYEQYF. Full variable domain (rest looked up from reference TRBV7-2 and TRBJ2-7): GAGVSQSPSNKVTEKGKDVELRCDPISGHTALYWYRQSLGQGLEFLIYFQGNSAPDKSGLPSDRFSAERTGGSVSTLTIQRTQQEDSAVYLCASSAPARQGFYEQYFGPGTRLTVT.

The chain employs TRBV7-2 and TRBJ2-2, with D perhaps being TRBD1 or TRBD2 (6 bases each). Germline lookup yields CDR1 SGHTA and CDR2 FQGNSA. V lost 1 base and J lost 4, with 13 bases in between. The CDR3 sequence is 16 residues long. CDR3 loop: CASSLVRGLRTGELFF. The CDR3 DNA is TGTGCCAGCAGCTTAGTACGGGGGCTACGCACCGGGGAGCTGTTTTTT.

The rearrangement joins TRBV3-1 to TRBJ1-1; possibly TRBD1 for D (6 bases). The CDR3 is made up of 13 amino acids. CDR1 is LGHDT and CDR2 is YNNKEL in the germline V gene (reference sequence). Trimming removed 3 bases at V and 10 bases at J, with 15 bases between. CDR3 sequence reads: CASSQSVQGVAFF. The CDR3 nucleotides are TGTGCCAGCAGCCAGAGTGTACAGGGTGTAGCTTTCTTT. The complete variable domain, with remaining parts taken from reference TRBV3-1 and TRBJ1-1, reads DTAVSQTPKYLVTQMGNDKSIKCEQNLGHDTMYWYKQDSKKFLKIMFSYNNKELIINETVPNRFSPKSPDKAHLNLHINSLELGDSAVYFCASSQSVQGVAFFGQGTRLTVV.

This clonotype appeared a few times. The chain's CDR3 is CASKPPGTPYEQYF. CDR3 in DNA: TGTGCCAGCAAACCCCCGGGGACCCCCTACGAGCAGTACTTC. The chain carries TRBV6-2 or TRBV6-3 and TRBJ2-7; either TRBD1 or TRBD2 may fit D (5 bases each). This CDR3 region has 14 residues. Germline values: CDR1 MNHEY, CDR2 SVGEGT. Trimming pared 7 bases from V and 2 bases from J, leaving 15 bases between.

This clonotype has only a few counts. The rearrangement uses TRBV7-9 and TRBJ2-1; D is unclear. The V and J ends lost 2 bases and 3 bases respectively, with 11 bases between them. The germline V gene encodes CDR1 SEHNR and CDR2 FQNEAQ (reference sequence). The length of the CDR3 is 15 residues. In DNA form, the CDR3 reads TGTGCCAGCAGCTTATTCGCGGAGATCTACAATGAGCAGTTCTTC. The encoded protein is CASSLFAEIYNEQFF.

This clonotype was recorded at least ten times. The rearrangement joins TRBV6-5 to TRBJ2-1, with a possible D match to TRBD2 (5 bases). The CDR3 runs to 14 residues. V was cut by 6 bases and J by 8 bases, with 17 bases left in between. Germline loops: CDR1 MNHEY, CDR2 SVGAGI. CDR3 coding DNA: TGTGCCAGCAGCAACTATCGAGGGCACTATGAGCAGTTCTTC. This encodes CASSNYRGHYEQFF.

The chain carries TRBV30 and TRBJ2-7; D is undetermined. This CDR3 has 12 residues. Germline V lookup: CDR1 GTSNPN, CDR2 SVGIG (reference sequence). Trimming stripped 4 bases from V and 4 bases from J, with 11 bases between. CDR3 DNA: TGTGCCTGGACCCCCGACCGGTACGAGCAGTACTTC. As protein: CAWTPDRYEQYF.

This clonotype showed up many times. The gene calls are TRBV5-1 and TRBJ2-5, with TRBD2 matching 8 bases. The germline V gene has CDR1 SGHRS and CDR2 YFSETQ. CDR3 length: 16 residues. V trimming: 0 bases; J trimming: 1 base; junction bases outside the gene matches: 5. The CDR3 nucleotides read TGCGCCAGCAGCTTGGAGGGCGGGGGGACCCAAGAGACCCAGTACTTC. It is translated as CASSLEGGGTQETQYF.

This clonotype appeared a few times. CDR3 in DNA: TGTGCCAGCAGCGAGGGACTAGCGGGAGTGGGGCAGTTCTTC. It translates to CASSEGLAGVGQFF. V usage is TRBV3-1 and J usage is TRBJ2-1, with TRBD2 identical over 14 bases. The CDR3 runs 14 residues. CDR1 and CDR2 (germline): LGHDT, YNNKEL (reference sequence). V shed 5 bases, J shed 12 bases, and the junction held 6 bases outside the gene matches.

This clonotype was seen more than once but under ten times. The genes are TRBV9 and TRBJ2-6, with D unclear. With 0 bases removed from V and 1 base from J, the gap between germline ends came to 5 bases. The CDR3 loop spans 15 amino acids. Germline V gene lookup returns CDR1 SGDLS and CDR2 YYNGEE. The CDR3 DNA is TGTGCCAGCAGCGTAGCTGGGTCTGGGGCCAACGTCCTGACTTTC. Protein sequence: CASSVAGSGANVLTF.

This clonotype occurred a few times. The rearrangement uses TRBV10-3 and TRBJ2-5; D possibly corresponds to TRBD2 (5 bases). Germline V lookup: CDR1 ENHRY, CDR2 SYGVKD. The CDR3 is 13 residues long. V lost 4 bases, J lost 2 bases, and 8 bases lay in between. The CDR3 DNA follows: TGTGCCATCAGTGCCGGGGAACAAGAGACCCAGTACTTC. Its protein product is CAISAGEQETQYF.

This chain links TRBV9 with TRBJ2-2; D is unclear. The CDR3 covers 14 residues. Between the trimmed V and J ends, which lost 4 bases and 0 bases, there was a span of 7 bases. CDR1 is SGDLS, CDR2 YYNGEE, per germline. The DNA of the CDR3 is TGTGCCAGCAGCCCTGACACGAACACCGGGGAGCTGTTTTTT. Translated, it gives CASSPDTNTGELFF. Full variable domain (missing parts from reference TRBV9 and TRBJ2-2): DSGVTQTPKHLITATGQRVTLRCSPRSGDLSVYWYQQSLDQGLQFLIQYYNGEERAKGNILERFSAQQFPDLHSELNLSSLELGDSALYFCASSPDTNTGELFFGEGSRLTVL.

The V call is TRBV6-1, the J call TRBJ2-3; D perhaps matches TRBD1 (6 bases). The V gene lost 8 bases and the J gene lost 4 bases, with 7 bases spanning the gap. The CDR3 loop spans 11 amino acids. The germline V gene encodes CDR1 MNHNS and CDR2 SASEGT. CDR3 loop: CASYRADTQYF. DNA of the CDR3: TGTGCCAGCTACAGGGCAGATACGCAGTATTTT.

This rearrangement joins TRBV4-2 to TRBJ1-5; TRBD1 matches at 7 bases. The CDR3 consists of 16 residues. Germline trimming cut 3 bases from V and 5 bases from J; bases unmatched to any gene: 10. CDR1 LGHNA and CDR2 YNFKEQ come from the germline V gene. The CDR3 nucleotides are TGTGCCAGCAGCCAGGCCCTGGGACAGTCTCATCAGCCCCAGCATTTT. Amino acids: CASSQALGQSHQPQHF.

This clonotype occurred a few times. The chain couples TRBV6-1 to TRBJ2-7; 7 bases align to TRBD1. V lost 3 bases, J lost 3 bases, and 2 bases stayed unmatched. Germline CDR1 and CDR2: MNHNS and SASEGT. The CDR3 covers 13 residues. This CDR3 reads CASSETGFYEQYF. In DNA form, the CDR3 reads TGTGCCAGCAGTGAGACAGGGTTCTACGAGCAGTACTTC.

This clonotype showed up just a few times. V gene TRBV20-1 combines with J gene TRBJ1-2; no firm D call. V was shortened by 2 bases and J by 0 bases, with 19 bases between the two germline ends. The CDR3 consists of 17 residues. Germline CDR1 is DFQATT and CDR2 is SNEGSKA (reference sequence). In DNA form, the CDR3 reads TGCAGTGCTAGAACAGCGACAAGCCCTTCCTCTAACTATGGCTACACCTTC. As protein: CSARTATSPSSNYGYTF.

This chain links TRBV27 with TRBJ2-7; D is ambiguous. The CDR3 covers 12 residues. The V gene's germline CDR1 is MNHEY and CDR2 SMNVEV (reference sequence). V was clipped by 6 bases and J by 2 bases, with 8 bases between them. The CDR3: CASRSQAYEQYF. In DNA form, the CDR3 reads TGTGCCAGCAGAAGTCAGGCCTACGAGCAGTACTTC.

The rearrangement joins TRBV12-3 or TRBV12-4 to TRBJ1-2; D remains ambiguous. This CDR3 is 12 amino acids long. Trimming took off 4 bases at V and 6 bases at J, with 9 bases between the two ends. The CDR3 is CASSSDQDGYTF. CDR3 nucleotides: TGTGCCAGCAGTTCGGACCAGGATGGCTACACCTTC.

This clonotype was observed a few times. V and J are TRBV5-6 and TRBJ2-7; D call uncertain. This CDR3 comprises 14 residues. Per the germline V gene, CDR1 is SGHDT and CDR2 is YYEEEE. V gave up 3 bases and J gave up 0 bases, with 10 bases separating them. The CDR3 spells CASSSRFDSYEQYF. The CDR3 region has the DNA TGTGCCAGCAGCTCCCGATTCGACTCCTACGAGCAGTACTTC.

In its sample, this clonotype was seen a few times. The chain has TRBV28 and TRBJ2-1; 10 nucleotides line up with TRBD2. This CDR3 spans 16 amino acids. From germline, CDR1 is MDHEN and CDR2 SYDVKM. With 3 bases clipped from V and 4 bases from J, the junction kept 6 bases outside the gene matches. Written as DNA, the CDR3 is TGTGCCAGCAGTTTCAAGCGGGGGGGCCTTTACAATGAGCAGTTCTTC. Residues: CASSFKRGGLYNEQFF.

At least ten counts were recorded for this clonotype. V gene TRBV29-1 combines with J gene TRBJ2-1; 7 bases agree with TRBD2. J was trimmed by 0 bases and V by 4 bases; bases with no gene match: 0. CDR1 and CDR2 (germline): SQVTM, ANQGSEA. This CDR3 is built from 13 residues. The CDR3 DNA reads TGCAGCGTTGGCGGGAGCTCCTACAATGAGCAGTTCTTC. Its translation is CSVGGSSYNEQFF.

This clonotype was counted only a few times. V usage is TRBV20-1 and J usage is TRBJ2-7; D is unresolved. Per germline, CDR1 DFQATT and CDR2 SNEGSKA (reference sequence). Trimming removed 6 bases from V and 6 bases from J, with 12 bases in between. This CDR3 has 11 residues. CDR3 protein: CSALVWSEQYF. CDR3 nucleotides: TGCAGTGCCCTGGTCTGGAGCGAGCAGTACTTC.

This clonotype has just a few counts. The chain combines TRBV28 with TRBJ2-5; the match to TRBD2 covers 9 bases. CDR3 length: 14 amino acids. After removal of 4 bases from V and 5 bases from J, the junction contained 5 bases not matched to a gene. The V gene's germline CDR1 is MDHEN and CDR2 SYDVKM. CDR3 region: CASSWGTSKETQYF. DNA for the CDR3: TGTGCCAGCAGTTGGGGGACTAGCAAGGAGACCCAGTACTTC.